This T cell receptor beta chain was obtained from a study of cytomegalovirus exposure and HLA in healthy donors. The CDR3 runs to 16 residues. The V and J ends lost 5 bases and 2 bases, in that order; junction bases with no gene match: 8. Looked up from germline, CDR1 is SEHNR and CDR2 is FQNEAQ (reference sequence). Notes on the study in general: Confirmation was obtained in vitro that a few CMV-associated chains are specific for CMV antigens. Generally TCR sequences proved uncommon, though certain public TCRs appeared in numerous donors. Reports indicated that the classifier achieved high specificity and sensitivity in diagnosing cytomegalovirus status.

Of note for this clone: What it recognizes is unknown.

The primer mix had 60 Vbeta and 13 Jbeta primers. Clones were read by immunoSEQ multiplex PCR, and TCRdb kept only the in-frame ones, dropping some. This repertoire includes more than 90,000 clones. The clonotype comes from a man aged 40-49 years in good health and CMV-seropositive. The J gene is TRBJ2-2, the V gene TRBV7-9; TRBD2 agrees at 7 bases. Sequenced sample: PBMCs. The CDR3 sequence is CASSQGSAGNTGELFF. CDR3 nucleotide sequence: TGTGCCAGCAGCCAAGGATCAGCGGGAAACACCGGGGAGCTGTTTTTT.